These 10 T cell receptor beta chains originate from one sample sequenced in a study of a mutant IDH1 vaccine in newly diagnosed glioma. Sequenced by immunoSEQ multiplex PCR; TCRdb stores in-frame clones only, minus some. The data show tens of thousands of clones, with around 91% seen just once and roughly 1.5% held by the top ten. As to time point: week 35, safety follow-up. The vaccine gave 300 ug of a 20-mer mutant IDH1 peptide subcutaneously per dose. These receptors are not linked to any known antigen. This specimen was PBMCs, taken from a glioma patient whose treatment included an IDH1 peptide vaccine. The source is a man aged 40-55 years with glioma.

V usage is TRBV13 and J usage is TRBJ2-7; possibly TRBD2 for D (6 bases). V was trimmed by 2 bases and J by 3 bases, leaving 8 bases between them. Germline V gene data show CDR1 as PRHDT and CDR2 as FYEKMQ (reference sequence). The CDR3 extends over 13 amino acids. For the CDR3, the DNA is TGTGCCAGCAGCTTACCCGGGGGCTACGAGCAGTACTTC. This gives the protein CASSLPGGYEQYF.

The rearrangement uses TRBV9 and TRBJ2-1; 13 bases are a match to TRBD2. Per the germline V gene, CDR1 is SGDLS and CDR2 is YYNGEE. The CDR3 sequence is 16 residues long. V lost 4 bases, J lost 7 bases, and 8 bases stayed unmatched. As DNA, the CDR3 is TGTGCCAGCAGCCCCCGACTAGCGGGAGGTTCAAATGAGCAGTTCTTC. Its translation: CASSPRLAGGSNEQFF.

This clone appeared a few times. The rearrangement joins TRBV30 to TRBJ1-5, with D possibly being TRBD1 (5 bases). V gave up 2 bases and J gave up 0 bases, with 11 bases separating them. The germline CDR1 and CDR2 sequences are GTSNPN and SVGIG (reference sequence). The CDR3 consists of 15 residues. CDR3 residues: CAWSRKGLSNQPQHF. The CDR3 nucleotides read TGTGCCTGGAGTAGAAAGGGGCTTAGCAATCAGCCCCAGCATTTT.

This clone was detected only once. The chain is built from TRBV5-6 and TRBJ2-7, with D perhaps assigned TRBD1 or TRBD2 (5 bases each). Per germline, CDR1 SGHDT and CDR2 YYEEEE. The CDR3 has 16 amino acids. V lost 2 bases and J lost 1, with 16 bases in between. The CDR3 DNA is TGTGCCAGCAGCTTAATCGGGGTTGGGGGTTCCTACGAGCAGTACTTC. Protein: CASSLIGVGGSYEQYF.

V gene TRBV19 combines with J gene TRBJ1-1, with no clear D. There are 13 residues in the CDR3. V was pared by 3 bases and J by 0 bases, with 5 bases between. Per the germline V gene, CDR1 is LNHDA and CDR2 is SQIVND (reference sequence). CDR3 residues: CASSITVNTEAFF. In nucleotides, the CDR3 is TGTGCCAGTAGTATCACAGTGAACACTGAAGCTTTCTTT.

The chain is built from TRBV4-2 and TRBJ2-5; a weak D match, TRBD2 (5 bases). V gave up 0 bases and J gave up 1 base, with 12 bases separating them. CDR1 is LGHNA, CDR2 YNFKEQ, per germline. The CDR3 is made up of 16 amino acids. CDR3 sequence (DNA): TGTGCCAGCAGCCAAGAGTTTAGCGCGAGCCAAGAGACCCAGTACTTC. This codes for CASSQEFSASQETQYF.

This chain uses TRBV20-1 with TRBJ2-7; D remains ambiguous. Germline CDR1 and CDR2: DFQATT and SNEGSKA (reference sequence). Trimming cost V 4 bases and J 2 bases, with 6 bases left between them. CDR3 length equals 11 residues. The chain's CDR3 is CSAKWTYEQYF. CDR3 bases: TGCAGTGCTAAGTGGACCTACGAGCAGTACTTC.

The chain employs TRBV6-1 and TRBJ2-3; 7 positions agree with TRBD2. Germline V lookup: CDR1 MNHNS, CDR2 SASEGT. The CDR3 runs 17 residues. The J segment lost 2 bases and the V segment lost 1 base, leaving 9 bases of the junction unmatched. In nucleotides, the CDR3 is TGTGCCAGCAGTGAAGGGGTAGCGGGTGCCTCCACAGATACGCAGTATTTT. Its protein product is CASSEGVAGASTDTQYF.

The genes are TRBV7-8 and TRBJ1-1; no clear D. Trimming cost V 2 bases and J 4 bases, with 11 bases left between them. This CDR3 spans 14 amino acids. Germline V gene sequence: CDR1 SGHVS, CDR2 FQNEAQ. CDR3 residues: CASSLKTRPTEAFF. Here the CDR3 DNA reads TGTGCCAGCAGCTTAAAAACCCGACCCACTGAAGCTTTCTTT.

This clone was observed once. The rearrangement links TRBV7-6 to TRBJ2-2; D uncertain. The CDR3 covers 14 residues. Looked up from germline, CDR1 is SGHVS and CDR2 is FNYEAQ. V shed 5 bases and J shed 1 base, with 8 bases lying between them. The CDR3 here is CASSKRGNTGELFF. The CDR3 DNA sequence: TGTGCCAGCAGCAAACGCGGGAACACCGGGGAGCTGTTTTTT. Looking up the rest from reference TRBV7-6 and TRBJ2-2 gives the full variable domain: GAGVSQSPRYKVTKRGQDVALRCDPISGHVSLYWYRQALGQGPEFLTYFNYEAQQDKSGLPNDRFSAERPEGSISTLTIQRTEQRDSAMYRCASSKRGNTGELFFGEGSRLTVL.